This T cell receptor beta chain was profiled in a study of blood T cell repertoires in COVID-19. Generated by immunoSEQ multiplex PCR, the TCRdb table keeps only in-frame clones and is missing some. Of about 14,000 clones listed, around 73% are singletons. V gave up 6 bases and J gave up 2 bases; unmatched junction bases: 5. The CDR3 contains 15 residues. The germline CDR1 and CDR2 sequences are SGHVS and FQNEAQ. The sequence derives from a boy aged 2 to 10 with active or convalescent COVID-19. The chain has TRBV7-8 and TRBJ2-2; 8 nucleotides align to TRBD1. Material: peripheral blood. CDR3 nucleotides: TGTGCCAGCAGGTCAGACAGGGGAAACACCGGGGAGCTGTTTTTT. It translates to CASRSDRGNTGELFF. Filled out from reference TRBV7-8 and TRBJ2-2, the complete variable domain reads GAGVSQSPRYKVAKRGQDVALRCDPISGHVSLFWYQQALGQGPEFLTYFQNEAQLDKSGLPSDRFFAERPEGSVSTLKIQRTQQEDSAVYLCASRSDRGNTGELFFGEGSRLTVL.